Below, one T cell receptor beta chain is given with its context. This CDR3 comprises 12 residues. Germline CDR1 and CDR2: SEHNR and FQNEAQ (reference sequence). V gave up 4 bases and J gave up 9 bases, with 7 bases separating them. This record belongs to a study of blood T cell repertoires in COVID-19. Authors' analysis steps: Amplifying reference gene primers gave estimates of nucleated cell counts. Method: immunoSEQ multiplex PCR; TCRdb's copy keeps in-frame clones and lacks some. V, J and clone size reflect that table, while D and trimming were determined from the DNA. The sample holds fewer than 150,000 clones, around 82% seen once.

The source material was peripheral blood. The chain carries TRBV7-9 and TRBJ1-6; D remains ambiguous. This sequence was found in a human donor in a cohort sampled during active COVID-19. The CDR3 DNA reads TGTGCCAGCAGCTCATCAGGTTCACCCCTCCACTTT. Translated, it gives CASSSSGSPLHF.